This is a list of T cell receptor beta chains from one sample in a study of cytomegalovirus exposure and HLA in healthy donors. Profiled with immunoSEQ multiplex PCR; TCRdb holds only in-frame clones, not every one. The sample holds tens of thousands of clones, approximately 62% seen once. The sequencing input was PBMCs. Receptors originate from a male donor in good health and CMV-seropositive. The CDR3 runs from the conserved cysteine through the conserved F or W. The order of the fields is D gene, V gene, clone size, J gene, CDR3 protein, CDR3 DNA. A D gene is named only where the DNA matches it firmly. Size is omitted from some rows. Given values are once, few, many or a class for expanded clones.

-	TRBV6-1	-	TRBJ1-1	CASSDKGGITEAFF	TGTGCCAGCAGTGATAAGGGAGGTATCACTGAAGCTTTCTTT
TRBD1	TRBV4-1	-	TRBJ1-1	CASSQDGNRGRIMNTEAFF	TGCGCCAGCAGCCAAGATGGGAACAGGGGAAGAATTATGAACACTGAAGCTTTCTTT
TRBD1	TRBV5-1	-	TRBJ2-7	CASSSDRGNYEQYF	TGCGCCAGCAGCTCTGACAGGGGGAACTACGAGCAGTACTTC
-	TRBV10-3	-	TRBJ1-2	CAISESQVNYGYTF	TGTGCCATCAGTGAGAGCCAGGTGAACTATGGCTACACCTTC
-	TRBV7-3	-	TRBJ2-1	CASSLTPSSYNEQFF	TGTGCCAGCAGCTTGACTCCCAGCTCCTACAATGAGCAGTTCTTC
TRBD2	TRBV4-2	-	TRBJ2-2	CASSQDGSGGPATGELFF	TGTGCCAGCAGCCAAGATGGCTCGGGGGGGCCGGCCACCGGGGAGCTGTTTTTT
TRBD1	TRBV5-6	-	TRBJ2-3	CASSQQGAGDTQYF	TGTGCCAGCAGCCAACAGGGGGCAGGAGATACGCAGTATTTT
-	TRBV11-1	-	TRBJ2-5	CASRAGETQYF	TGTGCCAGTCGGGCGGGGGAGACCCAGTACTTC
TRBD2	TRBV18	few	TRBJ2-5	CASSPPGRELIKTQYF	TGTGCCAGCTCACCACCGGGGCGGGAGTTGATTAAGACCCAGTACTTC
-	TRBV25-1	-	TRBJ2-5	CASGQGIAGAQETQYF	TGTGCCAGTGGACAGGGGATAGCGGGAGCACAAGAGACCCAGTACTTC
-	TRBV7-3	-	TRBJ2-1	CASSLGGGNEQFF	TGTGCCAGCAGCTTGGGAGGGGGCAATGAGCAGTTCTTC
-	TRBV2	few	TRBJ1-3	CASLKGRGSGNTIYF	TGTGCCAGCCTCAAAGGACGAGGGTCTGGAAACACCATATATTTT
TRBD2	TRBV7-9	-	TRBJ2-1	CASSSGLAGSNEQFF	TGTGCCAGCAGCTCCGGACTAGCGGGAAGCAATGAGCAGTTCTTC
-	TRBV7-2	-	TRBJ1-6	CASQASQTNNSPLHF	TGTGCCAGCCAGGCCTCACAGACTAATAATTCACCCCTCCACTTT
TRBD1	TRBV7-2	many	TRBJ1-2	CASSLEFRGTGNGYTF	TGTGCCAGCAGCTTAGAATTTAGGGGGACAGGGAACGGCTACACCTTC
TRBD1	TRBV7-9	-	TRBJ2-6	CASSLGTGAGANVLTF	TGTGCCAGCAGCTTAGGGACAGGGGCTGGGGCCAACGTCCTGACTTTC
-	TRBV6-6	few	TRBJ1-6	CASQWTDNSPLHF	TGTGCCAGCCAGTGGACAGATAATTCACCCCTCCACTTT
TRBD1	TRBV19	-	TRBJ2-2	CASSLPTTGPGELFF	TGTGCCAGTAGTCTTCCGACGACAGGGCCCGGGGAGCTGTTTTTT
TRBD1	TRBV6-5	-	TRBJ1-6	CASTPTGSHNSPLHF	TGTGCCAGCACCCCGACAGGGAGTCATAATTCACCCCTCCACTTT
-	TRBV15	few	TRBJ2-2	CATSSPSYAGELFF	TGTGCCACCAGCAGCCCCAGTTACGCCGGGGAGCTGTTTTTT
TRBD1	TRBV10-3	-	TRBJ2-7	CAISELGTGGKVEQYF	TGTGCCATCAGTGAGTTAGGGACAGGGGGCAAAGTCGAGCAGTACTTC
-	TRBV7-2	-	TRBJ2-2	CASTSTGELFF	TGTGCCAGCACCTCCACCGGGGAGCTGTTTTTT
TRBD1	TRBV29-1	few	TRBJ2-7	CSVEEVGQGTYEQYF	TGCAGCGTTGAAGAAGTGGGACAGGGGACCTACGAGCAGTACTTC
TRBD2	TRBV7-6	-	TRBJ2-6	CASGLGGRASGANVLTF	TGTGCCAGCGGACTAGGAGGTAGAGCCTCTGGGGCCAACGTCCTGACTTTC
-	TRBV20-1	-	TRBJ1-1	CSARVAEAFF	TGCAGTGCTAGGGTAGCTGAAGCTTTCTTT
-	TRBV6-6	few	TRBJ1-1	CASSYHPPSAEAFF	TGTGCCAGCAGTTACCACCCCCCCAGCGCTGAAGCTTTCTTT
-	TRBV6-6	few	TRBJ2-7	CASSYSNRGGGEQYF	TGTGCCAGCAGTTACAGTAACAGGGGAGGAGGCGAGCAGTACTTC
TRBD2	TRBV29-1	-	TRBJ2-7	CSVAPTSGRDEQYF	TGCAGCGTTGCCCCGACTAGCGGGAGAGACGAGCAGTACTTC
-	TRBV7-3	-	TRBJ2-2	CASSLGAGLTATGELFF	TGTGCCAGCAGCTTAGGTGCGGGACTTACAGCTACCGGGGAGCTGTTTTTT
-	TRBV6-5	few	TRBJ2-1	CASSYSTVAMNNEQFF	TGTGCCAGCAGTTACTCGACTGTGGCTATGAACAATGAGCAGTTCTTC
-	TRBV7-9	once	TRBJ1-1	CSSSSGVMNTEAFF	TGTTCCAGCAGCTCGGGGGTGATGAACACTGAAGCTTTCTTT
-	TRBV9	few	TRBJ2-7	CASSVDGDYYEQYF	TGTGCCAGCAGCGTAGATGGAGATTACTACGAGCAGTACTTC